The following is a T cell receptor (beta chain) sequence with its context. This clone counts as medium-sized (0.01 to 0.1%). Its antigen remains unidentified. Base-call qualities are not available, and no considerably larger clone is one nucleotide away. The data belong to a study of metastatic and nonmetastatic thyroid tumors (dated by TCRdb to about 2020). General notes on the study: For patients with malignant and with benign thyroid disease, the researchers compared repertoires between peripheral blood samples and tumor or nodule tissue samples.

Trimming takes 7 bases off V and 7 bases off J; junction bases not matched to a gene: 16. Taken from the germline V gene, the CDR1 and CDR2 loops are MNHNS and SASEGT. The CDR3, cysteine through phenylalanine, is 16 amino acids long. Only the CDR3 DNA stays, 48 bases, in frame from base 1. The research as a whole found: In both blood and tumor samples, TCR beta diversity was reported to be significantly higher in malignant tumors than in benign nodules.

The library was produced with PCR. Instrument used: Illumina HiSeq 4000. High-throughput sequencing was used to profile the TCR beta-chain CDR3 region of each patient. On the study's bioinformatics: CDR3 differences across clinicopathological groups were used to build a classifier for discriminating distant-metastatic papillary thyroid cancer patients. To measure repertoire diversity the researchers used the Shannon index, while the Morisita-Horn index served to gauge how similar the tumor and blood repertoires were. Starting from the raw public reads, TCRdb applied fastp trimming at Q25, assembled clones with MiXCR and retained in-frame beta chains. Clone size and V and J calls follow TCRdb, not the original study. The sample table lists more than 9,000 clones, about 26% of them with a count of one. 10% of the sample is taken by the ten largest. No patient had received any treatment before thyroid surgery. Patient clinical samples collected from about 2012 to 2019 were retrospectively analysed using T-cell receptor beta sequencing.

The specimen was tumor tissue. The V and J segments used are TRBV6-1 and TRBJ2-1; TRBD2 aligns with 7 central bases. The sequence was collected from a male donor with papillary thyroid cancer or a benign thyroid nodule (not recorded which). Some clones in this sample may be carry-over from other donors' samples. The CDR3 region: CASIKSGTTSSNEQFF. The nucleotide sequence is given as TGTGCCAGCATCAAAAGCGGGACTACCTCTTCAAATGAGCAGTTCTTC.